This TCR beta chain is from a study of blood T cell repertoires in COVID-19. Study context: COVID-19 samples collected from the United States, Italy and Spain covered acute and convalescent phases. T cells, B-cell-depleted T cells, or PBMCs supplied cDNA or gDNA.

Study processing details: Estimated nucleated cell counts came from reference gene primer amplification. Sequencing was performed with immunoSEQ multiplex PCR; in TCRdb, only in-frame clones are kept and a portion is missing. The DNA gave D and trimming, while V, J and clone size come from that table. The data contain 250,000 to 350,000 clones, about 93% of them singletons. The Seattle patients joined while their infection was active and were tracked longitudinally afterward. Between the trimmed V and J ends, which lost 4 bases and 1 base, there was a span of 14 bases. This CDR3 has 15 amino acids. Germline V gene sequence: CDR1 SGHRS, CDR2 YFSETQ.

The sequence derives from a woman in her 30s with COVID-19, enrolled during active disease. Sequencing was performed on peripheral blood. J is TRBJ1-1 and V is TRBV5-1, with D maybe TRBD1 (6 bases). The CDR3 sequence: CASSPRTDSNTEAFF. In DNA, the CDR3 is TGCGCCAGCAGCCCCCGGACAGACTCGAACACTGAAGCTTTCTTT.